The TCR beta chain described here comes from a study of blood T cell repertoires in COVID-19. Study background: The United States, Italy and Spain provided the acute and convalescent COVID-19 samples. PBMCs, B-cell-depleted T cells, or T cells were the source of the cDNA or gDNA that made up the material.

The CDR3 spans 16 residues. The germline CDR1 and CDR2 sequences are MNHEY and SMNVEV (reference sequence). The V end was cut by 2 bases, the J end by 11 bases, with 19 bases between. Original analysis: By means of reference gene primer amplification, nucleated cell counts were estimated. Here immunoSEQ multiplex PCR was the method, and the copy in TCRdb shows in-frame clones only, minus some. The DNA gave D and trimming, while V, J and clone size come from that table. Here the sample spans fewer than 90,000 clones, 70% to 90% being singletons. The clonotype was recovered from an elderly man in a cohort sampled during active COVID-19. V is TRBV27 and J is TRBJ2-6, with D maybe TRBD1 (6 bases). The sample comprised peripheral blood. CDR3 loop: CASSLGRGLASDVLTF. CDR3 DNA sequence: TGTGCCAGCAGTTTAGGCAGGGGTCTAGCCTCTGACGTCCTGACTTTC.